These T cell receptor beta chains were read from a single sample in a study of shared clonotypes between healthy human individuals. The repertoire was sequenced with immunoSEQ multiplex PCR; TCRdb's copy has only in-frame clones and lacks some. Seen here are over a million clones, over 95% observed once, and the top ten hold roughly 1.2%. Specimen: naive CD4+ T cells sorted from blood. The receptors come from a man younger than 45 in good health. Both conserved end residues are part of each CDR3.

V gene	J gene	CDR3 protein
TRBV11-2	TRBJ2-7	CASSQPAGGTYEQYF
TRBV14	TRBJ2-5	CASSPRREETQYF
TRBV2	TRBJ1-3	CASYPRGNTIYF
TRBV7-8	TRBJ2-7	CASSLEGGATYEQYF
TRBV5-1	TRBJ2-6	CASSPRSLSGANVLTF
TRBV7-3	TRBJ1-2	CASSTMGGYTF
TRBV5-1	TRBJ1-2	CASSTPRGGGGYGYTF
TRBV5-4	TRBJ2-1	CASSLNNEQFF
TRBV6-5	TRBJ2-1	CASSPVGGEQFF
TRBV6-4	TRBJ1-2	CASSDEGVGYTF
TRBV5-1	TRBJ1-1	CASSLTFRRENTEAFF
TRBV6-6	TRBJ1-5	CASRLQGAGGPQHF
TRBV10-1	TRBJ2-3	CASSETSGRTDTQYF
TRBV4-1	TRBJ2-7	CASSRMTGAYEQYF
TRBV6-4	TRBJ1-5	CASSEGKGGQPQHF
TRBV5-1	TRBJ2-2	CASSLQLQNTGELFF
TRBV6-5	TRBJ2-2	CASSYPISGELFF
TRBV6-5	TRBJ2-7	CASSATSGTTYEQYF
TRBV11-2	TRBJ2-4	CASSLAGVKNIQYF
TRBV7-9	TRBJ1-1	CASSLALSIRQGRNTEAFF
TRBV9	TRBJ2-7	CASSVGPGTGRAEQYF